Listed here are 30 T cell receptor beta chains from one sample, sequenced in a study of blood T cell repertoires in COVID-19. The method was immunoSEQ multiplex PCR; TCRdb's version includes in-frame clones alone and lacks a portion of them. Of approximately 96,000 clones in the sample, nearly 95% were seen once. The source material was peripheral blood. These receptors were collected from a human donor with active COVID-19. The donor label of this sample is uncertain.

This chain links TRBV2 with TRBJ2-3; 8 nucleotides match TRBD2. Looked up from germline, CDR1 is SNHLY and CDR2 is FYNNEI. The CDR3 has 16 residues. J gave up 1 base and V 3 bases, and 6 bases lay outside the gene matches. The CDR3 protein is CASSDSGGAGTDTQYF. In DNA form, the CDR3 reads TGTGCCAGCAGTGATTCCGGGGGGGCCGGCACAGATACGCAGTATTTT.

This clone came up once. The rearrangement joins TRBV5-6 to TRBJ2-7; TRBD1 might be the D (5 bases). The CDR3 length is 12 residues. V was pared by 0 bases and J by 7 bases, with 8 bases between. CDR1 is SGHDT and CDR2 is YYEEEE in the germline V gene. The CDR3 loop reads CASSLGAGEQYF. CDR3 bases: TGTGCCAGCAGCTTGGGAGCAGGGGAGCAGTACTTC.

This rearrangement joins TRBV20-1 to TRBJ2-1; D may be TRBD2 (5 bases). Germline CDR1 and CDR2: DFQATT and SNEGSKA (reference sequence). This CDR3 has 11 residues. The V end was cut by 5 bases, the J end by 6 bases, with 8 bases between. As DNA, the CDR3 is TGCAGTGCTGGACTCATCAATGAGCAGTTCTTC. It specifies CSAGLINEQFF.

The chain employs TRBV7-8 and TRBJ1-1, with a possible D match to TRBD1 (6 bases). The germline gives CDR1 SGHVS, CDR2 FQNEAQ. V was clipped by 0 bases and J by 1 base, with 6 bases between them. CDR3 length: 14 amino acids. Written as DNA, the CDR3 is TGTGCCAGCAGCTTAGCACAGGGGAACACTGAAGCTTTCTTT. Translation gives CASSLAQGNTEAFF.

In nucleotides, the CDR3 is TGCGCCAGCATTAGTCCGGACCGGACACAAAACACCGGGGAGCTGTTTTTT. Its protein product is CASISPDRTQNTGELFF. The chain couples TRBV23-1 to TRBJ2-2, with D maybe TRBD1 (5 bases). TRBV23-1 is treated as an ORF (open reading frame) with a function not yet certain. Trimming stripped 7 bases from V and 2 bases from J, with 20 bases between. This CDR3 comprises 17 residues.

The rearrangement links TRBV12-5 to TRBJ2-7, with 12 bases identical to TRBD2. This CDR3 is built from 20 residues. Germline V gives CDR1 LGHNT, CDR2 FRNRAP. J was trimmed by 3 bases and V by 0 bases; bases with no gene match: 15. In DNA form, the CDR3 reads TGTGCTAGTGGTTTGGTACTAGGGGCCCGGACTAGCGGGGTGGTCTACGAGCAGTACTTC. Protein product: CASGLVLGARTSGVVYEQYF.

V is TRBV9 and J is TRBJ2-4; tentatively, D is TRBD2 (6 bases). This CDR3 region has 19 residues. Germline CDR1 reads SGDLS; CDR2 reads YYNGEE. Trimming took off 4 bases at V and 0 bases at J, with 23 bases between the two ends. Here the CDR3 DNA reads TGTGCCAGCAGCCCCCTCCCCACGGGGGAGAGCATAGCCAAAAACATTCAGTACTTC. It codes for CASSPLPTGESIAKNIQYF.

This chain joins TRBV19 and TRBJ1-4; 7 nucleotides match TRBD1. Germline loops: CDR1 LNHDA, CDR2 SQIVND (reference sequence). The junction had 7 bases not matched to a gene; V was cut back by 5 bases and J by 1 base. This CDR3 comprises 16 residues. The CDR3 loop reads CASSLRQGGTNEKLFF. In nucleotides, the CDR3 is TGTGCCAGTAGTCTCCGACAGGGTGGAACTAATGAAAAACTGTTTTTT. Full variable domain (rest looked up from reference TRBV19 and TRBJ1-4): DGGITQSPKYLFRKEGQNVTLSCEQNLNHDAMYWYRQDPGQGLRLIYYSQIVNDFQKGDIAEGYSVSREKKESFPLTVTSAQKNPTAFYLCASSLRQGGTNEKLFFGSGTQLSVL.

The V call is TRBV7-6, the J call TRBJ2-1; TRBD1 matches at 9 bases. The CDR3 extends over 16 amino acids. From germline, CDR1 is SGHVS and CDR2 FNYEAQ. V dropped 6 bases and J dropped 6; count of bases not matched to a gene: 12. The CDR3 nucleotides are TGTGCCAGCAGTTCCCCGGGGACAGGGAGGAGCAATGAGCAGTTCTTC. Translated: CASSSPGTGRSNEQFF.

A single count supports this clone. This chain uses TRBV5-4 with TRBJ2-3; the match to TRBD1 covers 7 bases. CDR3 length: 15 residues. The germline V gene has CDR1 SGHNT and CDR2 YYREEE (reference sequence). V shed 4 bases and J 4 bases; nucleotides not matched to a gene: 9. The CDR3 reads CASSTSGGSADTQYF. The CDR3 DNA follows: TGTGCCAGCAGCACCTCAGGGGGAAGCGCAGATACGCAGTATTTT.

This chain joins TRBV11-3 and TRBJ1-2; D call uncertain. V lost 4 bases to trimming and J lost 6 bases, with 9 bases between them. This CDR3 has 12 amino acids. Germline loops: CDR1 SGHNT, CDR2 YENEEA. The CDR3 DNA follows: TGTGCCAGCAGCTCCGGCGGAGATGGCTACACCTTC. It encodes CASSSGGDGYTF.

The V and J genes are TRBV4-2 and TRBJ2-3, with D maybe TRBD2 (7 bases). V dropped 0 bases and J dropped 2 bases, with 15 bases sitting between them. CDR3 length equals 17 residues. CDR1 LGHNA and CDR2 YNFKEQ come from the germline V gene. The CDR3 DNA is TGTGCCAGCAGCCAAGAGGGAGGGGGGGCCTTCACAGATACGCAGTATTTT. Its translation is CASSQEGGGAFTDTQYF.

Notes on this clone: One junction end disagrees with the germline gene, perhaps due to a read error. CDR3 sequence: CASSLGGADEQFF. The DNA of the CDR3 is TGTGCTAGCAGCTTGGGAGGGGCGGATGAGCAGTTCTTC. This sequence joins TRBV7-7 and TRBJ2-1; 7 nucleotides agree with TRBD2. This CDR3 has 13 amino acids. Per the germline V gene, CDR1 is SSHAT and CDR2 is FNYEAQ (reference sequence).

The V gene is TRBV7-9, the J gene TRBJ1-1; tentative D call: TRBD1 (5 bases). CDR1 and CDR2 (germline): SEHNR, FQNEAQ (reference sequence). The CDR3 contains 14 residues. The V end was cut by 5 bases, the J end by 1 base, with 11 bases between. CDR3 bases: TGTGCCAGCAGCCCTAGTGGGGCGAACACTGAAGCTTTCTTT. This gives the protein CASSPSGANTEAFF.

The rearrangement joins TRBV7-2 to TRBJ2-3; 11 bases fit TRBD2. V was clipped by 0 bases and J by 4 bases; unmatched bases: 6. This CDR3 region has 17 residues. Germline lookup yields CDR1 SGHTA and CDR2 FQGNSA. This CDR3 is CASSLASLAGGSDTQYF. In DNA form, the CDR3 reads TGTGCCAGCAGCTTAGCCTCCCTAGCGGGGGGTTCAGATACGCAGTATTTT. Complete variable domain (other parts from reference TRBV7-2 and TRBJ2-3): GAGVSQSPSNKVTEKGKDVELRCDPISGHTALYWYRQSLGQGLEFLIYFQGNSAPDKSGLPSDRFSAERTGGSVSTLTIQRTQQEDSAVYLCASSLASLAGGSDTQYFGPGTRLTVL.

This chain links TRBV9 with TRBJ2-1; 8 positions match TRBD2. J gave up 9 bases and V 3 bases, and 11 bases lay outside the gene matches. Germline V lookup: CDR1 SGDLS, CDR2 YYNGEE. The CDR3 is 15 residues long. CDR3 sequence reads: CASSASSGRGVEQFF. In DNA, the CDR3 is TGTGCCAGCAGCGCCAGCAGCGGGAGAGGGGTTGAGCAGTTCTTC.

V usage is TRBV7-2 and J usage is TRBJ1-1; no clear D gene. Germline loops: CDR1 SGHTA, CDR2 FQGNSA. The CDR3 totals 16 residues. V was pared by 5 bases and J by 7 bases, with 23 bases between. The CDR3 loop is CASSTLNRVQVVEAFF. The CDR3 nucleotides read TGTGCCAGCAGCACCCTGAACCGGGTCCAAGTGGTTGAAGCTTTCTTT.

The chain couples TRBV24-1 to TRBJ1-5; D unclear. The CDR3 loop spans 14 amino acids. Germline CDR1 is KGHDR and CDR2 is SFDVKD. With 6 bases removed from V and 1 base from J, the gap between germline ends came to 9 bases. The CDR3 loop is CATSHPRSNQPQHF. As DNA, the CDR3 is TGTGCCACCAGTCATCCGCGGAGCAATCAGCCCCAGCATTTT.

CDR3 nucleotide sequence: TGCGCCAGCAGTGAGGCGGGACTAGCGGGAGTGGATGAGCAGTTCTTC. Amino acid sequence: CASSEAGLAGVDEQFF. The chain uses TRBV10-2 and TRBJ2-1; 14 nucleotides match TRBD2. The CDR3 has 16 residues. Germline CDR1 reads WSHSY; CDR2 reads SAAADI. The J segment lost 8 bases and the V segment lost 2 bases, leaving 5 bases of the junction unmatched.

CDR3 sequence: CASSEADFALYNEQFF. The CDR3 DNA reads as TGTGCCAGCAGTGAAGCCGACTTTGCCCTATACAATGAGCAGTTCTTC. The chain combines TRBV2 with TRBJ2-1; D is unclear. Trimming pared 0 bases from V and 4 bases from J, leaving 13 bases between. There are 16 residues in the CDR3. CDR1 is SNHLY and CDR2 is FYNNEI in the germline V gene.

This sequence joins TRBV13 and TRBJ2-7; possibly TRBD1 for D (5 bases). The germline V gene has CDR1 PRHDT and CDR2 FYEKMQ (reference sequence). The length of the CDR3 is 15 residues. The ends were cut back, 7 bases at V and 1 base at J, with 17 bases in the middle. The CDR3 region is CASIRLGQGSYEQYF. CDR3 sequence (DNA): TGTGCCAGCATTAGGTTGGGTCAGGGATCCTACGAGCAGTACTTC.

The chain joins TRBV5-1 to TRBJ2-2; TRBD2 might be the D (6 bases). This CDR3 region has 13 residues. Germline V gene data show CDR1 as SGHRS and CDR2 as YFSETQ. V lost 4 bases and J 5 bases, leaving 9 bases between the germline ends. CDR3 sequence (DNA): TGCGCCAGCAGCACTCGGGAGACCGGGGAGCTGTTTTTT. This gives the protein CASSTRETGELFF. The whole variable domain, filled in from reference TRBV5-1 and TRBJ2-2, reads KAGVTQTPRYLIKTRGQQVTLSCSPISGHRSVSWYQQTPGQGLQFLFEYFSETQRNKGNFPGRFSGRQFSNSRSEMNVSTLELGDSALYLCASSTRETGELFFGEGSRLTVL.

The gene calls are TRBV11-3 and TRBJ2-5, with D tentatively TRBD1 (6 bases). The germline CDR1 and CDR2 sequences are SGHNT and YENEEA. CDR3 length: 16 residues. Trimming took off 5 bases at V and 2 bases at J, with 18 bases between the two ends. CDR3 DNA sequence: TGTGCCAGCAGCCAAGGGGGTGACGTGGGGCAAGAGACCCAGTACTTC. It encodes CASSQGGDVGQETQYF.

The chain carries TRBV6-5 and TRBJ2-7; unclear D gene. V lost 4 bases, J lost 6 bases, and 10 bases lay in between. CDR3 size: 12 residues. Germline CDR1 MNHEY, CDR2 SVGAGI. CDR3 in amino acids: CASSSTSGEQYF. The CDR3 bases are TGTGCCAGCAGTTCAACGTCGGGCGAGCAGTACTTC.

This rearrangement joins TRBV11-3 to TRBJ1-6, with a weak D call TRBD1 (6 bases). The V gene's germline CDR1 is SGHNT and CDR2 YENEEA. This CDR3 spans 16 amino acids. Trimming cost V 2 bases and J 6 bases, with 14 bases left between them. CDR3 sequence reads: CASSLSGEILNSPLHF. DNA for the CDR3: TGTGCCAGCAGCTTATCAGGGGAGATACTTAATTCACCCCTCCACTTT.

This sequence joins TRBV11-2 and TRBJ2-7, with 8 positions matching TRBD2. V was clipped by 2 bases and J by 2 bases; unmatched bases: 2. The germline V gene encodes CDR1 SGHAT and CDR2 FQNNGV. There are 14 residues in the CDR3. The CDR3 is CASSLLGLAYEQYF. CDR3 in DNA: TGTGCCAGCAGCTTATTGGGACTAGCCTACGAGCAGTACTTC.

The rearrangement links TRBV27 to TRBJ1-1; D might be TRBD1 (5 bases). Trimming took off 3 bases at V and 2 bases at J, with 7 bases between the two ends. Germline CDR1 reads MNHEY; CDR2 reads SMNVEV (reference sequence). The CDR3 totals 13 residues. CDR3 residues: CASSLTANTEAFF. The CDR3 DNA reads as TGTGCCAGCAGTTTGACAGCAAACACTGAAGCTTTCTTT.

The rearrangement links TRBV6-6 to TRBJ2-7; unclear D gene. The CDR3 contains 14 residues. The V end was cut by 0 bases, the J end by 3 bases, with 9 bases between. Germline CDR1 is MNHNY and CDR2 is SVGAGI (reference sequence). CDR3 sequence reads: CASSYSAANYEQYF. The CDR3 DNA reads TGTGCCAGCAGTTACTCGGCGGCGAACTACGAGCAGTACTTC.

The V and J genes are TRBV7-9 and TRBJ1-1; a weak D match, TRBD1 (5 bases). Germline lookup yields CDR1 SEHNR and CDR2 FQNEAQ (reference sequence). V was cut by 2 bases and J by 2 bases, with 6 bases left in between. This CDR3 has 13 residues. CDR3 DNA sequence: TGTGCCAGCAGCTTAAGGGGAAACACTGAAGCTTTCTTT. Its protein product is CASSLRGNTEAFF.

The CDR3 sequence is CASSLVAGSSNSYNEQFF. In DNA, the CDR3 is TGTGCCAGCAGCTTAGTTGCGGGATCTTCCAACTCCTACAATGAGCAGTTCTTC. The chain carries TRBV7-9 and TRBJ2-1; TRBD2 is a possible D gene (6 bases). Germline V gives CDR1 SEHNR, CDR2 FQNEAQ (reference sequence). Trimming removed 1 base at V and 0 bases at J, with 16 bases between. The CDR3 loop spans 18 amino acids.